The sequence of this T cell receptor beta chain was determined in a study of blood T cell repertoires in COVID-19. On the study more broadly: Collection of acute and convalescent COVID-19 samples took place in the United States, Italy and Spain. Nucleic acid was either cDNA or gDNA, and it came from T cells, B-cell-depleted T cells, or PBMCs.

Original handling: Scientists estimated how many nucleated cells there were by amplifying reference gene primers. Produced via immunoSEQ multiplex PCR; TCRdb's table is partial and in-frame only. The V and J calls and the clone size are those of that table, but D and trimming were determined from the DNA. The table records roughly 97,000 clones, 90% of them present only once. This CDR3 region has 15 residues. Unmatched junction bases numbered 11, after V lost 6 bases and J lost 3 bases. Germline-derived CDR1 and CDR2 are MNHEY and SMNVEV (reference sequence). The chain combines TRBV27 with TRBJ2-7; 7 bases line up with TRBD1. This clonotype originated in a man aged 60 to 69 with acute or convalescent COVID-19. Sequenced sample: peripheral blood. The CDR3 here is CASSPRQGTFYEQYF. Written as DNA, the CDR3 is TGTGCCAGCAGCCCGCGACAGGGAACCTTCTACGAGCAGTACTTC.